These 8 T cell receptor beta chains came from one sample sequenced in a study of blood T cell repertoires in COVID-19. TCRdb keeps only in-frame clones here, not all; method: immunoSEQ multiplex PCR. Among fewer than 250,000 clones, 85% to 90% were seen once, and the ten largest hold over 12%. Sample: PBMCs or T cells enriched from blood (not recorded which). These receptors all stem from a man aged 25-45 years who had been exposed to COVID-19.

The chain couples TRBV3-1 (or the pseudogene TRBV3-2) to TRBJ2-5; D might be TRBD2 (6 bases). This CDR3 region has 14 residues. CDR1 LGHDT and CDR2 YNNKEL come from the germline V gene (reference sequence). Deletions cut 4 bases from V and 5 bases from J, with 14 bases between. Here the CDR3 DNA reads TGTGCCAGCAGCCCCCCTCGGGGGTATGAGACCCAGTACTTC. Translated: CASSPPRGYETQYF.

V gene TRBV19 combines with J gene TRBJ2-3; a weak D match, TRBD2 (6 bases). The CDR3 is 14 residues long. Germline V gene lookup returns CDR1 LNHDA and CDR2 SQIVND (reference sequence). V was cut by 6 bases and J by 1 base, with 11 bases left in between. This CDR3 reads CASSGSRGTDTQYF. The CDR3 bases are TGTGCCAGTAGCGGGAGCCGAGGCACAGATACGCAGTATTTT.

J is TRBJ2-7 and V is TRBV7-8; the match to TRBD1 covers 9 bases. Germline V gene data show CDR1 as SGHVS and CDR2 as FQNEAQ. The CDR3 runs to 18 residues. V trimming: 1 base; J trimming: 2 bases; junction bases outside the gene matches: 12. CDR3 sequence (DNA): TGTGCCAGCAGCTTAGGAGCGACAGGGGGTACTTTAACCTACGAGCAGTACTTC. It codes for CASSLGATGGTLTYEQYF.

The chain couples TRBV6-5 to TRBJ2-6; no firm D call. Germline CDR1 MNHEY, CDR2 SVGAGI. The CDR3 loop spans 16 amino acids. Trimming stripped 3 bases from V and 0 bases from J, with 9 bases between. The CDR3 reads CASSYSTRSGANVLTF. CDR3 nucleotides: TGTGCCAGCAGTTATTCGACTCGCTCTGGGGCCAACGTCCTGACTTTC.

In DNA form, the CDR3 reads TGTGCCTGGAGTTCGCCCACCAGGGCGGGGGGTCAGCCCCAGCATTTT. This gives the protein CAWSSPTRAGGQPQHF. The chain combines TRBV30 with TRBJ1-5, with D perhaps TRBD1 (5 bases). Trimming removed 2 bases from V and 6 bases from J, with 20 bases in between. This CDR3 region has 16 residues. The V gene's germline CDR1 is GTSNPN and CDR2 SVGIG (reference sequence).

The chain uses TRBV2 and TRBJ2-1; 7 bases map to TRBD2. Germline-derived CDR1 and CDR2 are SNHLY and FYNNEI. The CDR3 loop spans 13 amino acids. V trimming: 7 bases; J trimming: 8 bases; junction bases outside the gene matches: 8. The CDR3 coding sequence is TGTGCCAGCAACGGACTAGGTTCGGATGAGCAGTTCTTC. This gives the protein CASNGLGSDEQFF.

The chain combines TRBV6-5 with TRBJ2-1; tentatively, D is TRBD1 (5 bases). CDR3 size: 12 residues. Per germline, CDR1 MNHEY and CDR2 SVGAGI. V was pared by 7 bases and J by 7 bases, with 11 bases between. In DNA, the CDR3 is TGTGCCAGCAATACAGGTGGTAATGAGCAGTTCTTC. Encoded protein: CASNTGGNEQFF.

This clone appeared a single time. The J gene is TRBJ2-5, the V gene TRBV6-5; D is possibly TRBD2 (6 bases). Germline assignment: CDR1 MNHEY and CDR2 SVGAGI. The CDR3 runs 12 residues. V was pared by 7 bases and J by 5 bases, with 11 bases between. CDR3 sequence (DNA): TGTGCCAGCACTTTAAGCGGGGAGACCCAGTACTTC. Its protein product is CASTLSGETQYF.